A single sample gave rise to the 25 T cell receptor beta chains below, sequenced in a study of shared clonotypes between healthy human individuals. The method was immunoSEQ multiplex PCR; TCRdb's version includes in-frame clones alone and lacks a portion of them. The repertoire consists of hundreds of thousands of clones, with about 90% occurring once and the leading ten covering 24%. Positively selected for CCR7, the CD45RO-negative cells used as naive CD8 cells excluded terminally differentiated effector memory CD45RA+ cells. Sequenced sample: naive CD8+ T cells sorted from blood. The source of these receptors is a man aged 25-40 years in good health.

This clone was seen once. The CDR3 loop reads CASSYRDRGTDTQYF. CDR3 in DNA: TGTGCCAGCAGTTACCGGGACAGGGGGACAGATACGCAGTATTTT. The chain combines TRBV27 with TRBJ2-3, with TRBD1 matching 11 bases. The CDR3 length is 15 residues. Germline loops: CDR1 MNHEY, CDR2 SMNVEV (reference sequence). The V and J ends lost 4 bases and 3 bases, in that order; junction bases with no gene match: 3.

The chain carries TRBV15 and TRBJ2-1; 7 positions agree with TRBD2. Trimming took 5 bases from V and 4 from J; bases not matched to a gene: 8. CDR1 is LNHNV, CDR2 YYDKDF, per germline (reference sequence). The CDR3 consists of 15 residues. CDR3: CATSPGPSGYNEQFF. The CDR3 bases are TGTGCCACCAGCCCTGGGCCTAGCGGATACAATGAGCAGTTCTTC. Filled out from reference TRBV15 and TRBJ2-1, the complete variable domain reads DAMVIQNPRYQVTQFGKPVTLSCSQTLNHNVMYWYQQKSSQAPKLLFHYYDKDFNNEADTPDNFQSRRPNTSFCFLDIRSPGLGDTAMYLCATSPGPSGYNEQFFGPGTRLTVL.

V is TRBV5-8 and J is TRBJ2-2; D is unclear. Germline V gene sequence: CDR1 SGHTS, CDR2 YDEGEE. The CDR3 runs to 15 residues. Trimming removed 1 base at V and 2 bases at J, with 9 bases between. CDR3 sequence (DNA): TGTGCCAGCAGCTTGCGGCGATCCAACACCGGGGAGCTGTTTTTT. Translating it yields CASSLRRSNTGELFF.

The chain combines TRBV10-3 with TRBJ2-7; 7 bases map to TRBD1. The germline gives CDR1 ENHRY, CDR2 SYGVKD. The CDR3 has 16 amino acids. V was pared by 6 bases and J by 0 bases, with 11 bases of the junction left unmatched. The DNA for the CDR3 is TGTGCCATCAGATCTACGACAGGGAAGAGCTCCTACGAGCAGTACTTC. Encoded protein: CAIRSTTGKSSYEQYF.

As for this clone: Other DNA sequences of this sample code for an identical CDR3. The chain uses TRBV27 and TRBJ2-7, with D perhaps TRBD1 (6 bases). V lost 6 bases and J lost 3, with 6 bases in between. The CDR3 totals 11 residues. From germline, CDR1 is MNHEY and CDR2 SMNVEV (reference sequence). The CDR3, as DNA: TGTGCCAGCAGACAGGGCTACGAGCAGTACTTC. It codes for CASRQGYEQYF.

This clone has a handful of counts. The rearrangement uses TRBV7-6 and TRBJ1-5; D ambiguous. The CDR3 totals 11 residues. V lost 9 bases and J lost 7, with 10 bases in between. The germline gives CDR1 SGHVS, CDR2 FNYEAQ. The CDR3 DNA reads TGTGCCAGGGGATCGGAACAGCCCCAGCATTTT. This gives the protein CARGSEQPQHF.

The chain couples TRBV27 to TRBJ2-7, with 9 bases matching TRBD1. Per the germline V gene, CDR1 is MNHEY and CDR2 is SMNVEV (reference sequence). Trimming cost V 5 bases and J 3 bases; bases outside gene matches: 2. The CDR3 has 13 residues. In DNA, the CDR3 is TGTGCCAGCAGTGAGGACAGGGGCTACGAGCAGTACTTC. It is translated as CASSEDRGYEQYF.

The chain combines TRBV30 with TRBJ1-2; D possibly corresponds to TRBD1 (6 bases). The CDR3 has 15 residues. Germline V gene lookup returns CDR1 GTSNPN and CDR2 SVGIG (reference sequence). Trimming removed 0 bases from V and 3 bases from J, with 14 bases in between. CDR3 residues: CAWSVRAGEDYGYTF. The CDR3 DNA reads TGTGCCTGGAGTGTAAGAGCAGGGGAGGACTATGGCTACACCTTC.

The rearrangement uses TRBV7-9 and TRBJ1-5, with 7 bases identical to TRBD1. This CDR3 is 17 amino acids long. The germline V gene has CDR1 SEHNR and CDR2 FQNEAQ (reference sequence). V lost 2 bases to trimming and J lost 3 bases; unmatched junction nucleotides: 10. The CDR3 region is CASSLSVRGGHNQPQHF. The CDR3, as DNA: TGTGCCAGCAGCTTATCGGTCAGGGGGGGGCACAATCAGCCCCAGCATTTT.

The chain links TRBV27 to TRBJ2-7, with D perhaps TRBD1 or TRBD2 (5 bases each). The length of the CDR3 is 15 residues. The ends were cut back, 0 bases at V and 4 bases at J, with 13 bases in the middle. Per the germline V gene, CDR1 is MNHEY and CDR2 is SMNVEV (reference sequence). The CDR3 bases are TGTGCCAGCAGTTTATCGTGGGGGTTGAGGTACGAGCAGTACTTC. Amino acids: CASSLSWGLRYEQYF.

The genes are TRBV29-1 and TRBJ2-7; no firm D call. Germline CDR1 SQVTM, CDR2 ANQGSEA. Between the trimmed V and J ends, which lost 1 base and 0 bases, there was a span of 7 bases. The CDR3 has 13 amino acids. The DNA for the CDR3 is TGCAGCGTTGAAGGTCAGGACTCCTACGAGCAGTACTTC. Its translation is CSVEGQDSYEQYF.

The chain carries TRBV19 and TRBJ1-1, with TRBD1 identical over 7 bases. CDR1 and CDR2 (germline): LNHDA, SQIVND (reference sequence). V shed 4 bases, J shed 5 bases, and the junction held 10 bases outside the gene matches. The CDR3 runs 15 residues. The CDR3 region is CASSRRTGDGTEAFF. The CDR3 DNA is TGTGCCAGTAGTAGGAGAACAGGGGATGGGACTGAAGCTTTCTTT.

The chain carries TRBV10-3 and TRBJ2-1; D is unresolved. Germline CDR1 and CDR2: ENHRY and SYGVKD. The CDR3 totals 14 residues. The V and J ends lost 3 bases and 4 bases respectively, with 10 bases between them. CDR3 in DNA: TGTGCCATCAGTGAAGTTAACGATTACAATGAGCAGTTCTTC. This gives the protein CAISEVNDYNEQFF.

The chain has TRBV27 and TRBJ2-7, with TRBD1 identical over 8 bases. Per germline, CDR1 MNHEY and CDR2 SMNVEV (reference sequence). This CDR3 spans 14 amino acids. The J segment lost 4 bases and the V segment lost 4 bases, leaving 6 bases of the junction unmatched. As DNA, the CDR3 is TGTGCCAGCAGTTCGGACAGGGTATTGTACGAGCAGTACTTC. It specifies CASSSDRVLYEQYF.

The chain recombines TRBV2 with TRBJ2-7; D unresolved. Per germline, CDR1 SNHLY and CDR2 FYNNEI. This CDR3 region has 13 residues. The germline V and J ends were trimmed by 8 bases and 1 base, with 12 bases remaining between them. The CDR3 loop reads CASLSSTSYEQYF. The CDR3 nucleotides are TGTGCCAGCCTCTCGTCGACTTCCTACGAGCAGTACTTC.

The V call is TRBV29-1, the J call TRBJ2-5; 8 bases match TRBD2. V trimming: 1 base; J trimming: 5 bases; junction bases outside the gene matches: 18. Germline assignment: CDR1 SQVTM and CDR2 ANQGSEA. CDR3 length equals 18 residues. The CDR3 DNA reads as TGCAGCGTTGAAGGCGGATCATTGATAGCGGGAAAGGTTGAGACCCAGTACTTC. Amino acid sequence: CSVEGGSLIAGKVETQYF.

This clone was counted once. The chain has TRBV28 and TRBJ1-3, with D unclear. Trimming took off 3 bases at V and 0 bases at J, with 6 bases between the two ends. The CDR3 is 14 residues long. Germline loops: CDR1 MDHEN, CDR2 SYDVKM. CDR3 sequence reads: CASSLEGSGNTIYF. CDR3 DNA: TGTGCCAGCAGTTTGGAGGGCTCTGGAAACACCATATATTTT.

This chain joins TRBV7-9 and TRBJ1-4; D may be TRBD1 (6 bases). This CDR3 region has 12 residues. Between the trimmed V and J ends, which lost 7 bases and 15 bases, there was a span of 18 bases. Germline CDR1 is SEHNR and CDR2 is FQNEAQ (reference sequence). The CDR3: CASTSTTGKLFF. CDR3 nucleotide sequence: TGTGCCAGCACCTCCACCACAGGGAAATTGTTTTTT.

The chain is built from TRBV15 and TRBJ2-1; TRBD1 matches 8 bases. The CDR3 is 15 amino acids. Unmatched junction bases numbered 11, after V lost 5 bases and J lost 8 bases. Germline values: CDR1 LNHNV, CDR2 YYDKDF (reference sequence). The CDR3 DNA reads as TGTGCCACCAGCCGAGGACAGGGTAGTTTGGATGAGCAGTTCTTC. It encodes CATSRGQGSLDEQFF.

This clone was recorded once. The chain combines TRBV7-9 with TRBJ2-5; D possibly corresponds to TRBD1 (6 bases). Germline CDR1 reads SEHNR; CDR2 reads FQNEAQ (reference sequence). The CDR3 runs 16 residues. With 1 base removed from V and 5 bases from J, the gap between germline ends came to 17 bases. The CDR3 sequence is CASSLVVTGKGETQYF. CDR3 sequence (DNA): TGTGCCAGCAGCTTAGTGGTCACAGGGAAAGGGGAGACCCAGTACTTC.

The chain uses TRBV7-6 and TRBJ2-2, with 8 bases that match TRBD2. Germline CDR1 and CDR2: SGHVS and FNYEAQ. Trimming removed 4 bases from V and 7 bases from J; junction bases left unmatched: 2. CDR3 length: 13 amino acids. DNA of the CDR3: TGTGCCAGCAGCTCTGGGACTAGCGGGGAGCTGTTTTTT. Translating it yields CASSSGTSGELFF.

This chain joins TRBV30 and TRBJ2-1, with 9 bases aligning to TRBD2. This CDR3 spans 16 amino acids. Germline V gene sequence: CDR1 GTSNPN, CDR2 SVGIG (reference sequence). Trimming took 3 bases from V and 7 from J; bases not matched to a gene: 13. The CDR3 bases are TGTGCCTGGAGCGATCCCGGCAGCGGGAGGTATAATGAGCAGTTCTTC. Residues: CAWSDPGSGRYNEQFF. Variable domain in full (rest from reference TRBV30 and TRBJ2-1): SQTIHQWPATLVQPVGSPLSLECTVEGTSNPNLYWYRQAAGRGLQLLFYSVGIGQISSEVPQNLSASRPQDRQFILSSKKLLLSDSGFYLCAWSDPGSGRYNEQFFGPGTRLTVL.

The chain recombines TRBV5-6 with TRBJ1-2; 10 bases map to TRBD1. CDR3 size: 14 residues. With V trimmed by 1 base and J by 5 bases, 2 bases remained unmatched. Per the germline V gene, CDR1 is SGHDT and CDR2 is YYEEEE. The DNA of the CDR3 is TGTGCCAGCAGCTTGAGACAGGGGGCATATGGCTACACCTTC. Translation: CASSLRQGAYGYTF.

The chain is built from TRBV19 and TRBJ2-5; D not certain. The germline CDR1 and CDR2 sequences are LNHDA and SQIVND (reference sequence). The CDR3 extends over 13 amino acids. The ends were cut back, 5 bases at V and 5 bases at J, with 12 bases in the middle. The CDR3 reads CASSSLNEETQYF. The CDR3 DNA sequence: TGTGCCAGTAGTTCTCTTAACGAGGAGACCCAGTACTTC. Together with reference TRBV19 and TRBJ2-5, the CDR3 gives the full variable domain: DGGITQSPKYLFRKEGQNVTLSCEQNLNHDAMYWYRQDPGQGLRLIYYSQIVNDFQKGDIAEGYSVSREKKESFPLTVTSAQKNPTAFYLCASSSLNEETQYFGPGTRLLVL.

The V and J genes are TRBV7-2 and TRBJ2-7, with D possibly matching TRBD2 (5 bases). The V end was cut by 5 bases, the J end by 4 bases, with 15 bases between. This CDR3 is built from 14 residues. Germline values: CDR1 SGHTA, CDR2 FQGNSA. The CDR3 reads CASSRPTRPYEQYF. In DNA, the CDR3 is TGTGCCAGCAGCCGACCTACTAGGCCGTACGAGCAGTACTTC.